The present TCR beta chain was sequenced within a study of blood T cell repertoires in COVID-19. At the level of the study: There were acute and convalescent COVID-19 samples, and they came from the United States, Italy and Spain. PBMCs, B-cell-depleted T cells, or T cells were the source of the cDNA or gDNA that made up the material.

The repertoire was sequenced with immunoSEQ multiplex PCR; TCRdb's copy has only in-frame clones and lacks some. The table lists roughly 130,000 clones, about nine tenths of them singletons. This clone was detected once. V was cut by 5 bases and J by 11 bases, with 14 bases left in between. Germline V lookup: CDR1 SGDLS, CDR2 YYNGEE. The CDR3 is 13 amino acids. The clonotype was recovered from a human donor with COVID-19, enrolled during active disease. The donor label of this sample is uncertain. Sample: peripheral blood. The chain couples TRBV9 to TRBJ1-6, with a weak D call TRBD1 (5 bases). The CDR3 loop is CASSLGGVPPLHF. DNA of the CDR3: TGTGCCAGCAGTTTGGGGGGGGTACCACCCCTCCACTTT.